This TCR beta chain was sequenced during a study of technical replicates of blood from several donors. Assay: immunoSEQ multiplex PCR; the TCRdb copy retains only in-frame clones and omits some. This table has roughly 40,000 clones, almost 97% appearing once. Germline V CDR1 and CDR2: MNHEY, SMNVEV (reference sequence). This CDR3 has 14 amino acids. V was clipped by 6 bases and J by 7 bases, with 19 bases between them. This sequence was found in a human donor in good health. The V call is TRBV27, the J call TRBJ2-7, with a tentative D call TRBD1 (7 bases). Input material: T cells isolated from PBMCs. The DNA for the CDR3 is TGTGCCAGCAGCGCCGACAGGGAGGTACGGGAGCAGTACTTC. Residues: CASSADREVREQYF.